This passage covers 4 T cell receptor beta chains from one sample sequenced in a study of T cells after posttransplantation cyclophosphamide. The naive gate required viable CD3+CD4+ or CD3+CD8+ cells with CCR7+CD45RA+CD45RO-CD95-CD27+CD28+ phenotype. Generated by immunoSEQ multiplex PCR, the TCRdb table keeps only in-frame clones and is missing some. Of about 32,000 clones listed, around 90% were seen once; the top ten hold 0.2% to 0.3%. Sequenced input: naive CD4+ T cells sorted from PBMCs. These receptors were obtained from a woman aged 60-70 years in good health, CMV-negative, and a related stem cell transplant donor.

The J gene is TRBJ2-3, the V gene TRBV5-6, with D maybe TRBD1 (6 bases). Germline CDR1 and CDR2: SGHDT and YYEEEE. V lost 1 base to trimming and J lost 1 base, with 7 bases between them. CDR3 size: 14 residues. The CDR3 protein is CASSLRQGTDTQYF. As DNA, the CDR3 is TGTGCCAGCAGCTTGAGACAGGGCACAGATACGCAGTATTTT.

This rearrangement joins TRBV25-1 to TRBJ1-2; TRBD1 is a possible D gene (5 bases). Germline CDR1 reads MGHDK; CDR2 reads SYGVNS. CDR3 length: 14 residues. Trimming removed 5 bases from V and 1 base from J, with 11 bases in between. CDR3 nucleotides: TGTGCCAGCAGTTCGAACAGGATTAACTATGGCTACACCTTC. Encoded protein: CASSSNRINYGYTF.

J is TRBJ1-6 and V is TRBV11-2, with 8 positions matching TRBD1. Germline-derived CDR1 and CDR2 are SGHAT and FQNNGV. The CDR3 loop spans 14 amino acids. V shed 3 bases and J 6 bases; nucleotides not matched to a gene: 1. CDR3 in amino acids: CASSLTGANSPLHF. DNA for the CDR3: TGTGCCAGCAGCTTGACAGGGGCTAATTCACCCCTCCACTTT.

This chain links TRBV23-1 with TRBJ1-6, with a tentative D call TRBD1 (6 bases). TRBV23-1 is labeled an ORF, and its function is uncertain. The CDR3 length is 15 residues. Trimming shortened V by 0 bases and J by 5 bases, and 8 bases separated the two germline ends. CDR3 residues: CASSQSRGHNSPLHF. Written as DNA, the CDR3 is TGCGCCAGCAGTCAATCCAGGGGCCATAATTCACCCCTCCACTTT.